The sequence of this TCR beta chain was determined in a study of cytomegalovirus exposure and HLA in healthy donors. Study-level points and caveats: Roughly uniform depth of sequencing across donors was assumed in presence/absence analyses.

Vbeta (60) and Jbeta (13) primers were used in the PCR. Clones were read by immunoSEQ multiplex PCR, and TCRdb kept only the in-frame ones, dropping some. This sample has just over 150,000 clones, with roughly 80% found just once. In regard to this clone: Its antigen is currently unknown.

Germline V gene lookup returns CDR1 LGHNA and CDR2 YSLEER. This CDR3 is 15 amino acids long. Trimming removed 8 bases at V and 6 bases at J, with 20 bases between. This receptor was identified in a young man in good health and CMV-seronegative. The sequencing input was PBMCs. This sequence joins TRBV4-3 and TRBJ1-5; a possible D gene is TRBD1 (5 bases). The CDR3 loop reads CASPWKGLEFQPQHF. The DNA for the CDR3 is TGCGCCAGCCCTTGGAAGGGACTCGAATTTCAGCCCCAGCATTTT.